The 29 T cell receptor beta chains reported below all come from one sample, sequenced in a study of blood T cell repertoires in COVID-19. Clones were read by immunoSEQ multiplex PCR, and TCRdb kept only the in-frame ones, dropping some. The data show more than 450,000 clones, 87% seen once. Sample: PBMCs or T cells enriched from blood (not recorded which). Receptor source: a woman between 18 and 29 years old who had recovered from COVID-19.

Worth noting for this clone: Sequence at one end of the junction differs from germline and may be a read error. The chain combines TRBV2 with TRBJ2-2; 7 bases are a match to TRBD1. Germline lookup yields CDR1 SNHLY and CDR2 FYNNEI. The CDR3 has 14 residues. CDR3 nucleotides: TGTGCCAGCAGTGAAGCAGCGGCAGGGGGTTTGGGGGTTTTT. Translated, it gives CASSEAAAGGLGVF.

This chain uses TRBV18 with TRBJ2-7; the match to TRBD1 covers 12 bases. The CDR3 is 16 residues long. The germline gives CDR1 KGHSH, CDR2 LQKENI. V lost 6 bases, J lost 7 bases, and 13 bases stayed unmatched. For the CDR3, the DNA is TGTGCCAGCTCTCCTATACCCGGGACAGGGGGCCAAGAGCAGTACTTC. Translating gives CASSPIPGTGGQEQYF.

The rearrangement uses TRBV3-1 (or the pseudogene TRBV3-2) and TRBJ2-5; 7 bases align to TRBD1. The CDR3 consists of 14 residues. Germline V lookup: CDR1 LGHDT, CDR2 YNNKEL (reference sequence). Trimming removed 4 bases from V and 1 base from J; junction bases left unmatched: 3. CDR3 region: CASSLDRVQETQYF. The CDR3 bases are TGTGCCAGCAGCCTCGACAGGGTCCAAGAGACCCAGTACTTC.

In its sample, this clone was seen a few times. V is TRBV14 and J is TRBJ1-3; perhaps TRBD1 as D (5 bases). Between the trimmed V and J ends, which lost 2 bases and 2 bases, there was a span of 13 bases. Germline V lookup: CDR1 SGHDN, CDR2 FVKESK. This CDR3 is 16 amino acids long. The CDR3 DNA sequence: TGTGCCAGCAGCCAACCGGGACTGGCAACTGGAAACACCATATATTTT. Its translation is CASSQPGLATGNTIYF.

J is TRBJ1-6 and V is TRBV9, with TRBD1 identical over 8 bases. The V and J ends lost 2 bases and 4 bases, in that order; junction bases with no gene match: 2. The germline gives CDR1 SGDLS, CDR2 YYNGEE. CDR3 size: 15 residues. Here the CDR3 DNA reads TGTGCCAGCAGCGTTGGACAGGGATATAATTCACCCCTCCACTTT. This sequence encodes CASSVGQGYNSPLHF.

This chain uses TRBV12-3 or TRBV12-4 with TRBJ2-1, with D maybe TRBD2 (7 bases). The ends were cut back, 6 bases at V and 8 bases at J, with 11 bases in the middle. The CDR3 has 12 residues. The CDR3 here is CASRRGGDEQFF. The CDR3 coding sequence is TGTGCCAGCAGGAGGGGGGGGGATGAGCAGTTCTTC.

The V and J genes are TRBV14 and TRBJ2-5; D ambiguous. Germline V gene sequence: CDR1 SGHDN, CDR2 FVKESK. The germline V and J ends were trimmed by 4 bases and 4 bases, with 10 bases remaining between them. The CDR3 covers 13 residues. CDR3 loop: CASSLELSETQYF. In nucleotides, the CDR3 is TGTGCCAGCAGCCTAGAGTTATCAGAGACCCAGTACTTC.

The rearrangement joins TRBV12-3 or TRBV12-4 to TRBJ1-5, with no clear D. The V end lost 3 bases, the J end lost 13 bases, and 10 bases lay between the germline ends. The length of the CDR3 is 11 residues. CDR3 amino acids: CASSLNSKQHF. CDR3 bases: TGTGCCAGCAGTTTGAACAGCAAACAGCATTTT.

The chain links TRBV5-1 to TRBJ2-1; the D gene is possibly TRBD2 (5 bases). The CDR3 covers 16 residues. Germline CDR1 SGHRS, CDR2 YFSETQ. The V end lost 5 bases, the J end lost 4 bases, and 19 bases lay between the germline ends. CDR3 DNA: TGCGCCAGCAGTTTTAGGACTTCCCTAATTTACAATGAGCAGTTCTTC. Translation: CASSFRTSLIYNEQFF.

The V and J genes are TRBV4-1 and TRBJ1-2, with D tentatively TRBD1 (5 bases). Germline V CDR1 and CDR2: MGHRA, YSYEKL. Trimming removed 1 base from V and 8 bases from J, with 14 bases in between. There are 14 residues in the CDR3. CDR3 coding DNA: TGCGCCAGCAGCCAAGTTGGGGCCCAAGTAGGCTACACCTTC. It yields the protein CASSQVGAQVGYTF.

The chain employs TRBV2 and TRBJ2-1; maybe TRBD1 (6 bases). This CDR3 is built from 12 residues. V lost 6 bases and J lost 8, with 11 bases in between. CDR1 SNHLY and CDR2 FYNNEI come from the germline V gene. The CDR3 loop is CASRDRGDEQFF. In nucleotides, the CDR3 is TGTGCCAGCAGGGACAGAGGGGATGAGCAGTTCTTC.

The genes are TRBV11-3 and TRBJ2-5; perhaps TRBD2 as D (6 bases). There are 13 residues in the CDR3. V was trimmed by 5 bases and J by 2 bases, leaving 9 bases between them. The germline V gene encodes CDR1 SGHNT and CDR2 YENEEA. In nucleotides, the CDR3 is TGTGCCAGCAGCCGGGCGGGGCAAGAGACCCAGTACTTC. Its translation is CASSRAGQETQYF.

CDR3 sequence reads: CASSIGSETPNTEAFF. The CDR3 DNA sequence: TGTGCCAGTAGTATTGGGTCCGAGACACCAAACACTGAAGCTTTCTTT. The rearrangement joins TRBV19 to TRBJ1-1; D gene ambiguous. Trimming took 3 bases from V and 2 from J, leaving 16 bases between them. The CDR3 has 16 amino acids. CDR1 is LNHDA, CDR2 SQIVND, per germline (reference sequence).

This rearrangement joins TRBV12-3 or TRBV12-4 to TRBJ1-1; D is unclear. CDR3 length equals 12 residues. Trimming shortened V by 3 bases and J by 3 bases, and 5 bases separated the two germline ends. CDR3 DNA: TGTGCCAGCAGTTTGAGCTACACTGAAGCTTTCTTT. Protein product: CASSLSYTEAFF.

V gene TRBV5-1 combines with J gene TRBJ2-7; 10 nucleotides match TRBD2. Trimming removed 4 bases from V and 5 bases from J; junction bases left unmatched: 6. This CDR3 region has 14 residues. The germline V gene encodes CDR1 SGHRS and CDR2 YFSETQ. The CDR3 protein is CASSRGLAVDEQYF. The CDR3 nucleotides read TGCGCCAGCAGCCGAGGACTAGCGGTCGACGAGCAGTACTTC.

The chain links TRBV25-1 to TRBJ1-2; no reliable D call. This CDR3 spans 13 amino acids. The germline V and J ends were trimmed by 3 bases and 5 bases, with 10 bases remaining between them. Germline assignment: CDR1 MGHDK and CDR2 SYGVNS. The CDR3 loop reads CASSDPGVYGYTF. The CDR3 nucleotides read TGTGCCAGCAGTGACCCTGGAGTATATGGCTACACCTTC.

This clone was counted a single time. The chain recombines TRBV9 with TRBJ2-2; TRBD1 aligns across 7 bases. Germline lookup yields CDR1 SGDLS and CDR2 YYNGEE. The CDR3 loop spans 16 amino acids. V shed 3 bases, J shed 6 bases, and the junction held 11 bases outside the gene matches. CDR3 amino acids: CASSATGVLVPGELFF. CDR3 sequence (DNA): TGTGCCAGCAGCGCCACAGGGGTATTGGTTCCCGGGGAGCTGTTTTTT.

This chain connects TRBV29-1 to TRBJ1-1; TRBD1 might be the D (5 bases). V shed 6 bases and J shed 1 base, with 18 bases lying between them. This CDR3 contains 15 residues. Germline V CDR1 and CDR2: SQVTM, ANQGSEA. CDR3 in DNA: TGCAGCGTATTCAACGTGGAGGGACCGAACACTGAAGCTTTCTTT. It encodes CSVFNVEGPNTEAFF. The whole variable domain, remainder taken from reference TRBV29-1 and TRBJ1-1, is SAVISQKPSRDICQRGTSLTIQCQVDSQVTMMFWYRQQPGQSLTLIATANQGSEATYESGFVIDKFPISRPNLTFSTLTVSNMSPEDSSIYLCSVFNVEGPNTEAFFGQGTRLTVV.

Details on this clone: The sample carries other DNA sequences with the same CDR3. The chain recombines TRBV2 with TRBJ2-3; D is undetermined. Germline loops: CDR1 SNHLY, CDR2 FYNNEI. V lost 6 bases, J lost 2 bases, and 9 bases lay in between. The CDR3 totals 13 residues. The CDR3 nucleotides read TGTGCCAGCAGGGGCTTGTCCACAGATACGCAGTATTTT. Translating gives CASRGLSTDTQYF.

The rearrangement uses TRBV3-1 (or the pseudogene TRBV3-2) and TRBJ1-5, with 7 bases matching TRBD1. The junction had 12 bases not matched to a gene; V was cut back by 4 bases and J by 15 bases. The CDR3 has 13 residues. Germline lookup yields CDR1 LGHDT and CDR2 YNNKEL (reference sequence). Here the CDR3 reads CASSLTYQGERHF. CDR3 bases: TGTGCCAGCAGCCTCACATACCAGGGGGAGAGGCATTTT.

This chain joins TRBV27 and TRBJ1-4; no definite D call. Trimming shortened V by 6 bases and J by 2 bases, and 13 bases separated the two germline ends. This CDR3 has 15 residues. The germline V gene has CDR1 MNHEY and CDR2 SMNVEV (reference sequence). The CDR3 DNA reads as TGTGCCAGCAGGAGGGTGGCCCTCACTAATGAAAAACTGTTTTTT. As protein: CASRRVALTNEKLFF.

In DNA, the CDR3 is TGTGCCAGCAGTGCCCTGCAGGGGGCGGACACCATATATTTT. Protein product: CASSALQGADTIYF. The V call is TRBV2, the J call TRBJ1-3; 8 bases align to TRBD1. J gave up 8 bases and V 4 bases, and 7 bases lay outside the gene matches. Germline V lookup: CDR1 SNHLY, CDR2 FYNNEI. The CDR3 runs 14 residues.

The chain carries TRBV27 and TRBJ1-1; D is perhaps TRBD1 (5 bases). Germline CDR1 and CDR2: MNHEY and SMNVEV (reference sequence). V lost 0 bases and J lost 5, with 13 bases in between. The CDR3 length is 15 residues. The CDR3 sequence is CASSLSAQGRTEAFF. The CDR3 DNA follows: TGTGCCAGCAGTTTATCAGCCCAGGGAAGGACTGAAGCTTTCTTT.

This rearrangement joins TRBV5-1 to TRBJ2-7; 10 nucleotides line up with TRBD1. The J segment lost 2 bases and the V segment lost 4 bases, leaving 9 bases of the junction unmatched. The CDR3 length is 16 residues. The V gene's germline CDR1 is SGHRS and CDR2 YFSETQ. The CDR3 sequence: CASSPVRGQGTYEQYF. DNA for the CDR3: TGCGCCAGCAGCCCTGTCCGGGGACAGGGGACCTACGAGCAGTACTTC.

This chain joins TRBV5-8 and TRBJ1-1, with a possible D match to TRBD1 (5 bases). The V end was cut by 2 bases, the J end by 4 bases, with 12 bases between. Per germline, CDR1 SGHTS and CDR2 YDEGEE. This CDR3 spans 14 amino acids. The CDR3 region is CASSFGRGGTEAFF. For the CDR3, the DNA is TGTGCCAGCAGCTTTGGTAGGGGCGGCACTGAAGCTTTCTTT. Using reference TRBV5-8 and TRBJ1-1 for the parts outside the CDR3, the full variable domain is EAGVTQSPTHLIKTRGQQATLRCSPISGHTSVYWYQQALGLGLQFLLWYDEGEERNRGNFPPRFSGRQFPNYSSELNVNALELEDSALYLCASSFGRGGTEAFFGQGTRLTVV.

V is TRBV29-1 and J is TRBJ2-3, with TRBD1 identical over 8 bases. The junction had 8 bases not matched to a gene; V was cut back by 3 bases and J by 0 bases. CDR1 and CDR2 (germline): SQVTM, ANQGSEA. The CDR3 has 16 residues. The CDR3 DNA follows: TGCAGCGTTGATAGTTACAGGGGGGCTAGCACAGATACGCAGTATTTT. Translated: CSVDSYRGASTDTQYF.

The chain is built from TRBV7-2 and TRBJ2-6, with D perhaps TRBD1 (5 bases). The CDR3 extends over 17 amino acids. Germline CDR1 SGHTA, CDR2 FQGNSA. The germline V and J ends were trimmed by 1 base and 6 bases, with 16 bases remaining between them. CDR3 DNA sequence: TGTGCCAGCAGCTTAGGGGCAGGGTCATCACCGGCCAACGTCCTGACTTTC. This encodes CASSLGAGSSPANVLTF.

The chain links TRBV4-1 to TRBJ2-7, with D maybe TRBD1 (6 bases). Germline CDR1 is MGHRA and CDR2 is YSYEKL. Trimming removed 0 bases from V and 3 bases from J, with 15 bases in between. This CDR3 comprises 16 residues. The CDR3 protein is CASSQEGAGMSYEQYF. The CDR3 region has the DNA TGCGCCAGCAGCCAAGAGGGGGCAGGGATGAGCTACGAGCAGTACTTC.

The genes are TRBV19 and TRBJ2-5; 9 nucleotides align to TRBD1. Trimming took 4 bases from V and 2 from J; bases not matched to a gene: 5. The CDR3 is made up of 15 amino acids. Germline CDR1 reads LNHDA; CDR2 reads SQIVND (reference sequence). The CDR3 nucleotides are TGTGCCAGTAGTACAACAGGGGGCCGGCAAGAGACCCAGTACTTC. Amino acid sequence: CASSTTGGRQETQYF.